This entry features one TCR beta chain sequence. Ten or more counts support this clonotype. It has no known antigen specificity. No qualities accompany the bases; no much larger clone lies one base away. This record comes from a study of regulatory T cells in long-lasting Graves disease (dated by TCRdb to about 2021). Study-wide context: Newly diagnosed Graves' disease patients had taken antithyroid drugs for less than 3 months. A total of about 35 samples underwent TCR sequencing: some 13 from persistent and around 20 from newly diagnosed Graves' disease patients. Persistent Graves' disease patients were compared with newly diagnosed Graves' disease patients by peripheral blood TCR sequencing and RNA sequencing. The study was registered as a clinical trial and conducted in China.

What the study reported, not specific to this receptor: TRBV28, TRBJ1-2 and TRBJ2-5 were preferentially used in persistent disease, while TRBV20-1 and TRBJ2-1 were favored in newly diagnosed disease. Only peripheral blood was studied, because thyroid tissue, the primary lesion, was inaccessible. Compared with newly diagnosed patients, patients with persistent Graves' disease had lower TCR Shannon entropy and fewer highly expanded clones, which suggests clonal expansion. As a limitation, the authors acknowledged that the small sample size may reduce accuracy. A larger number of public clonotypes was shared among persistent patients (about 2,700) than among newly diagnosed patients (around 970). Only the TCR beta chain was sequenced and analyzed.

Its CDR3 holds 12 amino acids, cysteine through phenylalanine. The only DNA kept is the CDR3, 36 bases in frame from the first base. The junction shows trimming of 5 bases on V and 3 bases on J, plus 5 bases between the germline ends. From a lookup of the germline V gene (reference sequence), CDR1 and CDR2 are MNHEY and SMNVEV. Library preparation was by multiplex PCR. Sequencing took place on an Illumina HiSeq 4000. iRepertoire HTBI primers and Arm-PCR amplification of CDR3 regions were used to construct TCR beta libraries. Before sequencing, the PCR products underwent gel purification. The original methods were these. A total of 62 TRBV and 14 TRBJ segments were identified across samples and were used for gene usage analysis of CDR3 amino acid clonotypes. Filtered high-quality paired reads were merged into contigs using COPE and FqMerger. BLAST was used to align contigs to IMGT TRBV, TRBD and TRBJ reference genes, and CDR3 was defined according to IMGT. Clonotypes above 0.1% frequency were classified as highly expanded clones. Repertoire diversity was measured by Shannon entropy, and V-J evenness by the Gini coefficient. Public clonotypes were defined as clonotypes shared by more than one individual. The raw public reads went through TCRdb reprocessing: fastp at Q25, MiXCR clone calling, in-frame beta chains kept. One record per CDR3 amino acid sequence lists the most common genes and DNA. TCRdb, rather than the study authors, made the V and J calls. This sample is represented by around 320,000 distinct CDR3 sequences; approximately 15% of them were singletons. Roughly 27% of the sample is held by the ten biggest clonotypes.

The sample's time point label, decoded: newly diagnosed GD, antithyroid drugs for less than 3 months. RNA was extracted from PBMCs in TRIzol for both TCR sequencing and RNA sequencing. Graves' disease was diagnosed according to American Thyroid Association guidelines. Recruitment of patients was carried out at an endocrinology department in Xi'an, China. From each patient, nine milliliters of peripheral blood was collected into an EDTA anticoagulant tube. Ficoll Paque Plus density gradient separation was used to isolate PBMCs, and no further T cell sorting was performed. An Agilent 2100 Bioanalyzer and agarose gel were used to check RNA quality, and a NanoDrop 2000 was used to measure RNA concentration. In addition, the sample was reused for a study of T cells in Graves' hyperthyroidism and ophthalmopathy. Drawing on the second study: Stable Graves' hyperthyroidism was defined as the absence of progression to ophthalmopathy over 18 months of follow-up. The hyperthyroidism patients were between 18 and 65 years old and newly diagnosed, with a disease duration of less than 2 months. Patients with uncontrolled infections, other autoimmune diseases, pregnancy or lactation were excluded. Clinical symptoms, serum thyroxine and TRAb, thyroid ultrasound, and orbital computed tomography formed the basis for the diagnoses. The TCR CDR3 was subjected to a first round of RT-PCR using the HTBI primer set and the Qiagen OneStep RT-PCR kit. Blood samples also contained most of the expanded thyroid clonotypes (frequency above 0.001), which suggests that blood repertoires may reflect thyroid immune responses. A 13 V-J signature model separated ophthalmopathy from stable hyperthyroidism, with 87.88% sensitivity and roughly 82% specificity in cross-validation and 80%/75% in testing. In validation, the model predicted progression to ophthalmopathy with approximately 71% sensitivity and 72% to 75% specificity, a median of 6.5 months before onset. TCR V-J signatures able to tell the groups apart were searched for in a discovery cohort of 90 to 100 patients, of whom over 40 had Graves' ophthalmopathy and about 60 had stable Graves' hyperthyroidism. Prospective prediction of ophthalmopathy was tested in an independent validation cohort of some 19 hyperthyroidism patients and 17 patients who later progressed to ophthalmopathy. The roughly 100 discovery patients were randomly divided into training and test sets at a 7:3 ratio. Thyroid tissue and blood T-cell repertoires from more than 5 Graves' hyperthyroidism patients were also compared in the study. Following sampling, methimazole starting at 30 mg daily was given to hyperthyroidism patients, and high-dose intravenous methylprednisolone was given to ophthalmopathy patients. The libraries were constructed in a second round of multiplex PCR and then size-selected and purified. Sequencing of the libraries was done on an Illumina HiSeq2000 using paired-end 100 bp reads. Raw data were processed with SOAPnuke, discarding reads with adapters, uncalled bases, mean Phred below 15, or no exact constant-primer or identifier match. High-quality paired reads were merged with COPE v1.2.5, and unique nucleotide sequences were defined as clonotypes. Clonotypes were aligned to IMGT TRBV, TRBD and TRBJ reference segments using MiTCR v1.1. Only V-J combinations with frequency above 0.0001, covering approximately 99% of repertoires, were analysed. The TCS score was defined as F50 (clonal expansion) divided by E x V (chaos), with BLOSUM62-based TCRdist calculated between CDR3 peptides within each V-J. Welch's t-statistics and random forest reduced approximately 520 V-J features to some 14, which were used in a naive Bayes classifier (R e1071). Sample size was not statistically predetermined, and investigators were not blinded to group allocation. TCR Vbeta CDR3 sequencing of roughly 140 peripheral blood samples (over 40 ophthalmopathy, roughly 72 hyperthyroidism and roughly 17 progressor patients) is reported in the paper.

In this chain, TRBV27 is recombined with TRBJ2-1, with the D gene too uncertain to name. Sequences were derived from peripheral blood mononuclear cells (PBMCs), sampled at new diagnosis, from a patient treated with antithyroid drugs. This receptor was taken from a man in his forties or fifties with Graves disease. Donor details come from another sample of the same person, matched by shared clones. The nucleotides read TGTGCCAGCAGTCCAAACTACAATGAGCAGTTCTTC. Its coded protein is CASSPNYNEQFF.